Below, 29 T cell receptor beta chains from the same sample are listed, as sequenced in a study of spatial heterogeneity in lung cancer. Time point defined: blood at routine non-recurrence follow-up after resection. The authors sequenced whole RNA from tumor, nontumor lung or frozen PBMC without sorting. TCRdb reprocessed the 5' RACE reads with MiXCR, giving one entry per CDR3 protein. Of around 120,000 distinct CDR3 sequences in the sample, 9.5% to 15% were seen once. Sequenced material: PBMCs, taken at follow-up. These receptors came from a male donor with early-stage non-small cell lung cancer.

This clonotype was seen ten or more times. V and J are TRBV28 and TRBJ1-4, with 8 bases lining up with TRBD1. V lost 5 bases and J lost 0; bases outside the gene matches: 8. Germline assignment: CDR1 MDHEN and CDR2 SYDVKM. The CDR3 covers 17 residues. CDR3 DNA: TGTGCCAGCAGTCAGGGGGCAGGGAGGCCAACTAATGAAAAACTGTTTTTT. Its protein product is CASSQGAGRPTNEKLFF.

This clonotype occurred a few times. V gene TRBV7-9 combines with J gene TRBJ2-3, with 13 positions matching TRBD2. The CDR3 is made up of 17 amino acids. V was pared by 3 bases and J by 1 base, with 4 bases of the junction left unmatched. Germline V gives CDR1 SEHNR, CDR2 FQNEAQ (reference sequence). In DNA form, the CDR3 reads TGTGCCAGCAGCTTTCAAGGGACTAGCGGGGGCACAGATACGCAGTATTTT. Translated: CASSFQGTSGGTDTQYF.

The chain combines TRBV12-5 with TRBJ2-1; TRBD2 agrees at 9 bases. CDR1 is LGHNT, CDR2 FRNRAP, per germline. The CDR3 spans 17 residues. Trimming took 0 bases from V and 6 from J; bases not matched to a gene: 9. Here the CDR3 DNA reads TGTGCTAGTGGTTTGGTACTGGGTCTAGCGGGGTCCAATGAGCAGTTCTTC. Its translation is CASGLVLGLAGSNEQFF. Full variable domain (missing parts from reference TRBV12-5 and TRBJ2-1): DARVTQTPRHKVTEMGQEVTMRCQPILGHNTVFWYRQTMMQGLELLAYFRNRAPLDDSGMPKDRFSAEMPDATLATLKIQPSEPRDSAVYFCASGLVLGLAGSNEQFFGPGTRLTVL.

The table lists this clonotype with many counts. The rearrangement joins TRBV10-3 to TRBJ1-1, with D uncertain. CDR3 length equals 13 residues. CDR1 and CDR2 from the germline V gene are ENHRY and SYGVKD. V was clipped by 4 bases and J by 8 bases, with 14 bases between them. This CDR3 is CAISGTAPGEAFF. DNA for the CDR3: TGTGCCATCAGTGGCACAGCCCCCGGAGAAGCTTTCTTT.

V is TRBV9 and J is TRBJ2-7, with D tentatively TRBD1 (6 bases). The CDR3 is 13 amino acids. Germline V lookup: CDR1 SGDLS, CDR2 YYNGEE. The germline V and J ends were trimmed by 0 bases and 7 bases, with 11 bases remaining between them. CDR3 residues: CASSVGLQGEQYF. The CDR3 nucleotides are TGTGCCAGCAGCGTAGGATTACAGGGTGAGCAGTACTTC.

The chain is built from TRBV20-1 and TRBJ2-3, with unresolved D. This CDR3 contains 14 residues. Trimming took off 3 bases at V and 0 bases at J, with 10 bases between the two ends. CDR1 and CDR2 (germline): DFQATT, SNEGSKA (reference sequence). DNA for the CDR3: TGCAGTGCTAGGCCACCGACTAGCACAGATACGCAGTATTTT. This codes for CSARPPTSTDTQYF.

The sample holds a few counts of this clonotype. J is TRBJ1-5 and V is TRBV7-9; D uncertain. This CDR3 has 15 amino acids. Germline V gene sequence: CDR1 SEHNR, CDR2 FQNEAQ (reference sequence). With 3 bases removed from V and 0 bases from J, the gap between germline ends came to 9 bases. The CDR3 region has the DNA TGTGCCAGCAGCTTGGGTGCTGATAGCAATCAGCCCCAGCATTTT. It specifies CASSLGADSNQPQHF.

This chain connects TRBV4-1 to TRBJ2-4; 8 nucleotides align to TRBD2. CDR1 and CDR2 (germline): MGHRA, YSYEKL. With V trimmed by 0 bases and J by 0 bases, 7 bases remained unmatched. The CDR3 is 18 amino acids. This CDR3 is CASSQDGTRKLAKNIQYF. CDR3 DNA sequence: TGCGCCAGCAGCCAAGATGGGACTAGAAAATTAGCCAAAAACATTCAGTACTTC.

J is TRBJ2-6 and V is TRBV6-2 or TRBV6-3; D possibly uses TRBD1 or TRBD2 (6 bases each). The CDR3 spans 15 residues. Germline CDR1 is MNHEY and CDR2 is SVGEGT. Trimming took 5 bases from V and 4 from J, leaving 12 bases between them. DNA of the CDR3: TGTGCCAGCAGTGGAGGGGGGCTCGGGGCCAACGTCCTGACTTTC. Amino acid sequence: CASSGGGLGANVLTF.

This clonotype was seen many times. The CDR3 is CASSIGGTALNQPQHF. DNA of the CDR3: TGTGCCAGTAGTATAGGGGGGACAGCCCTCAATCAGCCCCAGCATTTT. The chain links TRBV19 to TRBJ1-5, with TRBD1 matching over 7 bases. The CDR3 runs 16 residues. Per the germline V gene, CDR1 is LNHDA and CDR2 is SQIVND (reference sequence). V lost 1 base and J lost 3; bases outside the gene matches: 6.

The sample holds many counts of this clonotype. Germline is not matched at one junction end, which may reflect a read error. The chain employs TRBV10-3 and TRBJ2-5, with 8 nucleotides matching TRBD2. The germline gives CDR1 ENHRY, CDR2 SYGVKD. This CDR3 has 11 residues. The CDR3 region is CAISEGAGVLF. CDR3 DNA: TGTGCCATCAGTGAAGGAGCGGGGGTACTCTTC.

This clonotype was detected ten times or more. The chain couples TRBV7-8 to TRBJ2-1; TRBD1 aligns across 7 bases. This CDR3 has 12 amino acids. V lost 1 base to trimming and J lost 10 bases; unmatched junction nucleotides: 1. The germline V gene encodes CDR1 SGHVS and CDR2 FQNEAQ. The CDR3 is CASSLEGAEQFF. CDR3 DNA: TGTGCCAGCAGCTTAGAGGGGGCCGAGCAGTTCTTC.

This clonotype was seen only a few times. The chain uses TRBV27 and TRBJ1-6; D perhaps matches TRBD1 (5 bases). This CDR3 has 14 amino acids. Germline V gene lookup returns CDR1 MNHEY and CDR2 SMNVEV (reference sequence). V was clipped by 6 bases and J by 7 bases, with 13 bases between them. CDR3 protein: CASSLQESNSPLHF. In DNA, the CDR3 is TGTGCCAGCAGCCTACAGGAGTCGAATTCACCCCTCCACTTT.

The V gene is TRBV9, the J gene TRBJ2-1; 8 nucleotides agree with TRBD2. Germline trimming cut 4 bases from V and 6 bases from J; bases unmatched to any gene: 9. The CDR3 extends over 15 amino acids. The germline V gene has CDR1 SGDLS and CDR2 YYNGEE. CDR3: CASSRASGPGNEQFF. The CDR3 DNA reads TGTGCCAGCAGCCGGGCTAGCGGGCCAGGCAATGAGCAGTTCTTC.

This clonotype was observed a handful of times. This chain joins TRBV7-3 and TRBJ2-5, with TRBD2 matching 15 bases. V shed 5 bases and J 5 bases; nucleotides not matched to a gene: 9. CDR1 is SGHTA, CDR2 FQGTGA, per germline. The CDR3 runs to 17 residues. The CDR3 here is CASSPGLAGGPEETQYF. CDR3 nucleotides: TGTGCCAGCAGCCCTGGACTAGCGGGGGGGCCGGAGGAGACCCAGTACTTC.

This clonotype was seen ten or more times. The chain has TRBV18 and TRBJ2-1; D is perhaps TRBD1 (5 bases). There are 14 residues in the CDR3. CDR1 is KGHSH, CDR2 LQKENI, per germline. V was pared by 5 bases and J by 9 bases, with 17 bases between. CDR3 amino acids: CASSAGFTALEQFF. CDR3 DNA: TGTGCCAGCTCAGCAGGGTTTACAGCCCTTGAGCAGTTCTTC.

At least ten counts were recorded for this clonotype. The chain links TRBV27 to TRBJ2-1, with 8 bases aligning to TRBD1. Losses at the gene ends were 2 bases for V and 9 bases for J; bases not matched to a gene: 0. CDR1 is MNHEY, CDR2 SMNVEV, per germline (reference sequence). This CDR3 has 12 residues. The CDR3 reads CASSLTGGEQFF. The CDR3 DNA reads TGTGCCAGCAGTTTAACAGGGGGTGAGCAGTTCTTC.

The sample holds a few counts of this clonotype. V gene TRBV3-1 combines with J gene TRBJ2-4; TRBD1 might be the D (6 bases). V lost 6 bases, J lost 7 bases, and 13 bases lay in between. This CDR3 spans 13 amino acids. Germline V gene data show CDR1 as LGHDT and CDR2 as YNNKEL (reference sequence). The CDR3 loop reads CASSRDTRNIQYF. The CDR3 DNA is TGTGCCAGCAGTAGGGACACTCGGAACATTCAGTACTTC.

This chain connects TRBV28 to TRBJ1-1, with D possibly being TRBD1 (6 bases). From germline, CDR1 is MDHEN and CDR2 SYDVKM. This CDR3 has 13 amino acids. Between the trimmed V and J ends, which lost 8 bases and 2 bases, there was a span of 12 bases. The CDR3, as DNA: TGTGCCAGCTTAGGGGGGCACAACACTGAAGCTTTCTTT. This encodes CASLGGHNTEAFF.

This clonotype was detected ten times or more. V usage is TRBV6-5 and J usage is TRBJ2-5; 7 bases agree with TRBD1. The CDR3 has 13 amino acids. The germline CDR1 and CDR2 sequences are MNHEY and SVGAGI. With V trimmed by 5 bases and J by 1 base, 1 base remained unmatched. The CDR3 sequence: CASSRTGQETQYF. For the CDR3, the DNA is TGTGCCAGCAGTAGGACAGGCCAAGAGACCCAGTACTTC.

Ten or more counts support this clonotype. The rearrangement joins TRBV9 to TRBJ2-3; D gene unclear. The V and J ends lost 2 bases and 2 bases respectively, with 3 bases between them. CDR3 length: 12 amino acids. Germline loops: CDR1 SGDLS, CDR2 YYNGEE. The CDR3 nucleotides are TGTGCCAGCAGCGTTTCCACAGATACGCAGTATTTT. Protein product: CASSVSTDTQYF.

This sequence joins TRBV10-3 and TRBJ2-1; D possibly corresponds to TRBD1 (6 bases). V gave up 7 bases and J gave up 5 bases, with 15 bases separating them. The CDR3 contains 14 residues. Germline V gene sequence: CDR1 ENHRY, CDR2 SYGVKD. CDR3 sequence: CAINVAGVDNEQFF. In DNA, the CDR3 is TGTGCCATCAATGTGGCAGGGGTTGACAATGAGCAGTTCTTC.

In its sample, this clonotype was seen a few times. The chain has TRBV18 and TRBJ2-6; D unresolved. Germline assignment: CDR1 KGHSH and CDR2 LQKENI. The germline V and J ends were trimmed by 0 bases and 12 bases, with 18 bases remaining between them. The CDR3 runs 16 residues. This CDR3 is CASSPPITVLKPVLTF. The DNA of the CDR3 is TGTGCCAGCTCACCACCGATTACAGTTTTGAAACCCGTCCTGACTTTC.

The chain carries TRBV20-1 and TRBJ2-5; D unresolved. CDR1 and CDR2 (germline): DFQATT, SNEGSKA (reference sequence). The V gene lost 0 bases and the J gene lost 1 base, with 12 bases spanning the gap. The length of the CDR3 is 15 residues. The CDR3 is CSARDFRLIQETQYF. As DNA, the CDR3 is TGCAGTGCTAGAGATTTCCGACTGATCCAAGAGACCCAGTACTTC.

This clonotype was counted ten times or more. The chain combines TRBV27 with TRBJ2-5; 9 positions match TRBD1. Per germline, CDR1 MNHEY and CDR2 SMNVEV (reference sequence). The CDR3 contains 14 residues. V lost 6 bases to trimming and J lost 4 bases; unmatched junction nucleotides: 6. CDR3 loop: CASRRTGVRETQYF. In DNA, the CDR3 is TGTGCCAGCAGAAGGACAGGGGTAAGAGAGACCCAGTACTTC.

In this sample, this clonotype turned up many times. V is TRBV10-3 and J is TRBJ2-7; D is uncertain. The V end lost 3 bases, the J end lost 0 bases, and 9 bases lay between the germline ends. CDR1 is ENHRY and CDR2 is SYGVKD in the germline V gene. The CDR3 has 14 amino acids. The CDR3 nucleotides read TGTGCCATCAGTGATCGGCGGACCTCCTACGAGCAGTACTTC. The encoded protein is CAISDRRTSYEQYF.

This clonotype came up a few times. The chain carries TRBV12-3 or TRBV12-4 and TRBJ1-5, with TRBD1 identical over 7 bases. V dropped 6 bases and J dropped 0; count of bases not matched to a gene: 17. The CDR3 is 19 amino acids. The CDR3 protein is CASSREYLTRTGSNQPQHF. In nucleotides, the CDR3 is TGTGCCAGCAGCCGAGAGTATTTGACCCGGACAGGTAGCAATCAGCCCCAGCATTTT.

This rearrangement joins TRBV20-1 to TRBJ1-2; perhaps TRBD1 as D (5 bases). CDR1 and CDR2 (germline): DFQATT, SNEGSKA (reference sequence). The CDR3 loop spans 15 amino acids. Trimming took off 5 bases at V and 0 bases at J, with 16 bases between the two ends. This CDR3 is CSALPRQRPNYGYTF. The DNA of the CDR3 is TGCAGTGCTCTTCCCCGACAGCGGCCTAACTATGGCTACACCTTC.

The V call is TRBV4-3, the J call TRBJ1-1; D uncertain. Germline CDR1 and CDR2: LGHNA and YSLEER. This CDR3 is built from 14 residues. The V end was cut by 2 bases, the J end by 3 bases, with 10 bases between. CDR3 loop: CASSQLGFDTEAFF. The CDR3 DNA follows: TGCGCCAGCAGCCAATTGGGGTTTGACACTGAAGCTTTCTTT.